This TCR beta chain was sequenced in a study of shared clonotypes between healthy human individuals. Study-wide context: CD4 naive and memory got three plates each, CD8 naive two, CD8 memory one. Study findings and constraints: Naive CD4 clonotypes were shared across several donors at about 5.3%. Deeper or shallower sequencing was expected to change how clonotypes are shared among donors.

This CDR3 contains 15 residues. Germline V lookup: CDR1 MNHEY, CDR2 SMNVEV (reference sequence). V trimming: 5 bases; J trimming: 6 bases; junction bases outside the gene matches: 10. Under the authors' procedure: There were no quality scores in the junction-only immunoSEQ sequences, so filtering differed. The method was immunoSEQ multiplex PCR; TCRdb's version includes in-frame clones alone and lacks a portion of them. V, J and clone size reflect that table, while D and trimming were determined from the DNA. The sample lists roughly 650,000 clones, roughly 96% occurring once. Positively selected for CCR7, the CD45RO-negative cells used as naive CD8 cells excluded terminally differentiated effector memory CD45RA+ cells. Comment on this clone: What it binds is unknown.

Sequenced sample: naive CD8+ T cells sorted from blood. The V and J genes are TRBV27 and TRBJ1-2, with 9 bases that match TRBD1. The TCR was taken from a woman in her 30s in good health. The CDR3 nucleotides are TGTGCCAGCAGTACCTCCGGGACAGGGTACCATGGCTACACCTTC. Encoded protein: CASSTSGTGYHGYTF.